This TCR beta chain derives from a study of vaccination and CD4 T cells after COVID-19. Whole-study context: Fewer than 10 convalescent patients had mild and one had severe PCR-confirmed SARS-CoV-2 disease.

Documented treatment: roughly ten-day PBMC culture with coronavirus spike peptide pools or control peptides (ViraFEST assay). A half-volume replacement of the medium with fresh IL-2 medium was performed on days 3 and 7. This CDR3 is 12 amino acids long. CDR1 is KGHSH, CDR2 LQKENI, per germline. With the Oncomine TCR Beta short-read assay, DNA from cultured CD4+ T cells was sequenced. TCRdb reprocessed the PCR reads via MiXCR and lists one record per CDR3 protein. The repertoire holds more than 20,000 distinct CDR3 sequences, with approximately 48% as singletons. About this clonotype: Its cognate antigen is unknown. The junction differs from germline at one of its ends, possibly a read error.

The chain couples TRBV18 to TRBJ1-6, with D unresolved. This clonotype was obtained from a human donor who had recovered from COVID-19. What was sequenced was CD4+ T cells from blood, cultured in vitro. In nucleotides, the CDR3 is TGTGCCAGCTCGCCACCGAGCTCACCCCTCCACTTT. It is translated as CASSPPSSPLHF. Full variable domain (missing parts from reference TRBV18 and TRBJ1-6): NAGVMQNPRHLVRRRGQEARLRCSPMKGHSHVYWYRQLPEEGLKFMVYLQKENIIDESGMPKERFSAEFPKEGPSILRIQQVVRGDSAAYFCASSPPSSPLHFGNGTRLTVT.